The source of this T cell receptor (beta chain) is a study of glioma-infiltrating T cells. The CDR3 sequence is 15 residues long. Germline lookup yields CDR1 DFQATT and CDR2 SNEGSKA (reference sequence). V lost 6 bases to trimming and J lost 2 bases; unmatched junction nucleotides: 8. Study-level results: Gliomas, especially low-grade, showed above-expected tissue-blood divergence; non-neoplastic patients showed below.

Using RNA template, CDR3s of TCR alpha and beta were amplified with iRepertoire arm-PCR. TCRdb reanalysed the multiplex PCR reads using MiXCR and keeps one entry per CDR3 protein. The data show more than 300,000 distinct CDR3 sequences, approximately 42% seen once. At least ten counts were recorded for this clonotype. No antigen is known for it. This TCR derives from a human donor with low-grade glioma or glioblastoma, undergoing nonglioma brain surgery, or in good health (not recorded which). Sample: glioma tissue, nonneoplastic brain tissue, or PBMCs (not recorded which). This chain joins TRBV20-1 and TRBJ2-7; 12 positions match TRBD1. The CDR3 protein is CSASPGTGGPYEQYF. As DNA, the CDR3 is TGCAGTGCAAGCCCCGGGACAGGGGGCCCCTACGAGCAGTACTTC.